The rows below give T cell receptor beta chains drawn from one sample of a study of blood T cell repertoires in COVID-19. Repertoires were generated with immunoSEQ multiplex PCR, while TCRdb's copy carries only in-frame clones and drops some. The sample lists about 150,000 clones, around 73% seen once, with roughly 5.6% in the top ten. Sequencing used PBMCs or T cells enriched from blood (not recorded which). These receptors were obtained from a woman between 45 and 60 years old who had recovered from COVID-19. Each CDR3 is given with its conserved first and last residue. A D gene is named only where the DNA matches it firmly. The size entry is marked missing in some rows and otherwise reads once, few, many or a size class.

>NA|NA|TRBJ1-2|14|TRBV19
TGTGCCAGTATCGCCGCGGACAAGAACTATGGCTACACCTTC
CASIAADKNYGYTF
>NA|few|TRBJ1-1|14|TRBV18
TGTGCCAGCTCCCAAGACATGGGCGACACTGAAGCTTTCTTT
CASSQDMGDTEAFF
>NA|NA|TRBJ2-3|14|TRBV10-3
TGTGCCATCAGTGAGGGGCAGGGCACAGATACGCAGTATTTT
CAISEGQGTDTQYF
>TRBD1|NA|TRBJ1-5|16|TRBV4-1
TGCGCCAGCAGCTACACGGGACAGGGGAGGTCGCAGCCCCAGCATTTT
CASSYTGQGRSQPQHF
>TRBD2|NA|TRBJ2-3|15|TRBV5-4
TGTGCCAGCAGCTCAGCGGGGACTAGCACAGATACGCAGTATTTT
CASSSAGTSTDTQYF
>NA|few|TRBJ2-1|13|TRBV19
TGTGCCAGTAGTATACAGTTGTACAATGAGCAGTTCTTC
CASSIQLYNEQFF
>TRBD2|NA|TRBJ2-3|17|TRBV28
TGTGCCAGCAGTCTGCGGACTAGCGGGGGACACACAGATACGCAGTATTTT
CASSLRTSGGHTDTQYF
>NA|NA|TRBJ1-5|16|TRBV3-1/TRBV3-2
TGTGCCAGCAGCCAAGGAGGCACGGGGGTGAGTCAGCCCCAGCATTTT
CASSQGGTGVSQPQHF
>TRBD1|NA|TRBJ1-6|15|TRBV5-6
TGTGCCAGCAGCTTGCCCGGGACAGGGGATTCACCCCTCCACTTT
CASSLPGTGDSPLHF
>TRBD1|NA|TRBJ1-2|14|TRBV2
TGTGCCAGCGGAGCAGGACAGGGGTTTGGTGGCTACACCTTC
CASGAGQGFGGYTF
>NA|NA|TRBJ2-5|13|TRBV2
TGTGCCACGGCAGTAAGGGGGCAAGAGACCCAGTACTTC
CATAVRGQETQYF
>NA|NA|TRBJ2-5|13|TRBV27
TGTGCCAGCAGTTCGTACGGCGGCGGGGCCCAGTACTTC
CASSSYGGGAQYF
>NA|NA|TRBJ1-2|15|TRBV30
TGTGCCTGGAGTAAGGGGGAGGGAAGAGGCTATGGCTACACCTTC
CAWSKGEGRGYGYTF
>TRBD1|NA|TRBJ2-1|16|TRBV5-1
TGCGCCAGCAGCTGGAGTGGGACAGGTTATAACAATGAGCAGTTCTTC
CASSWSGTGYNNEQFF
>NA|NA|TRBJ1-2|19|TRBV7-8
TGTGCCAGCAGCTTACGGCTCAGGGTCCCCTCAGAACCTAACTATGGCTACACCTTC
CASSLRLRVPSEPNYGYTF
>NA|NA|TRBJ1-2|15|TRBV5-6
TGTGCCAGCAGCTCAAGGGGGACATATAACTATGGCTACACCTTC
CASSSRGTYNYGYTF
>NA|NA|TRBJ1-1|13|TRBV7-3
TGTGCCAGCAGCTCCACAGGAAACACTGAAGCTTTCTTT
CASSSTGNTEAFF
>NA|few|TRBJ1-6|16|TRBV5-4
TGTGCCAGCAGCTCACCACGGGGGGTCGAGAGTTCACCCCTCCACTTT
CASSSPRGVESSPLHF
>TRBD2|once|TRBJ2-5|15|TRBV7-2
TGTGCCAGCAGCTATCAGCGGGGGACAAAAGAGACCCAGTACTTC
CASSYQRGTKETQYF
>TRBD1|NA|TRBJ1-6|13|TRBV11-3
TGTGCCAGCAGCCAGGGGGATAATTCACCCCTCCACTTT
CASSQGDNSPLHF
>NA|NA|TRBJ1-4|14|TRBV28
TGTGCCAGCAGTTTGTTGTCTGCTAATGAAAAACTGTTTTTT
CASSLLSANEKLFF
>NA|NA|TRBJ1-1|14|TRBV10-1
TGCGCCAGCAGTGACCGGACAGTGAACACTGAAGCTTTCTTT
CASSDRTVNTEAFF
>TRBD1|NA|TRBJ1-5|14|TRBV6-5
TGTGCCAGTCAGCAGGGGGACGGCAATCAGCCCCAGCATTTT
CASQQGDGNQPQHF
>TRBD1|few|TRBJ1-5|15|TRBV6-4
TGTGCCAGCAGTGCCGGGACAGGGGGCAATCAGCCCCAGCATTTT
CASSAGTGGNQPQHF
>NA|NA|TRBJ1-3|13|TRBV6-5
TGTGCCACCTCCAGGGCATCTGGAAACACCATATATTTT
CATSRASGNTIYF
>NA|NA|TRBJ2-6|16|TRBV27
TGTGCCAGCAGTTCCGGCAGACTCTCTGGGGCCAACGTCCTGACTTTC
CASSSGRLSGANVLTF
>TRBD1|NA|TRBJ1-4|16|TRBV6-1
TGTGCCAGCAGTGAAGGGTGGGGGACAGGGTTTGGAAAACTGTTTTTT
CASSEGWGTGFGKLFF
>NA|NA|TRBJ1-5|14|TRBV5-1
TGCGCCAGCAGCTTGGGCGGGACCAATCAGCCCCAGCATTTT
CASSLGGTNQPQHF
>TRBD2|few|TRBJ2-1|15|TRBV7-7
TGTGCCAGCAGCTTACGTAGCGGGGGGGCGGATGAGCAGTTCTTC
CASSLRSGGADEQFF
>TRBD1|NA|TRBJ1-2|14|TRBV5-1
TGCGCCAGCAGCCTCGGGACAGGGAAACCGGCCTACACCTTC
CASSLGTGKPAYTF